The 9 T cell receptor beta chains given below trace back to one sample, sequenced in a study of cytomegalovirus exposure and HLA in healthy donors. With 60 Vbeta and 13 Jbeta primers, the PCR was carried out. TCRdb's copy holds only in-frame clones and misses some; the assay was immunoSEQ multiplex PCR. The data show 120,000 or so clones, 79% seen once. The material sequenced was PBMCs. These receptors were obtained from a man aged 18 to 35 in good health and CMV-seronegative.

The J gene is TRBJ2-7, the V gene TRBV6-6, with 7 positions matching TRBD1. Trimming cost V 2 bases and J 4 bases; bases outside gene matches: 5. The CDR3 length is 14 residues. Per germline, CDR1 MNHNY and CDR2 SVGAGI (reference sequence). CDR3 DNA: TGTGCCAGCAGTTACATGGCAGGGGGTTACGAGCAGTACGTC. Translation gives CASSYMAGGYEQYV.

The rearrangement uses TRBV11-3 and TRBJ2-2, with D possibly matching TRBD2 (5 bases). Looked up from germline, CDR1 is SGHNT and CDR2 is YENEEA. The length of the CDR3 is 16 residues. V shed 1 base and J shed 1 base, with 10 bases lying between them. CDR3 nucleotides: TGTGCCAGCAGCTTAGTGGCCGGACTGAACACCGGGGAGCTGTTTTTT. Translated, it gives CASSLVAGLNTGELFF.

The chain recombines TRBV28 with TRBJ2-1, with 8 bases aligning to TRBD2. Germline CDR1 and CDR2: MDHEN and SYDVKM. This CDR3 has 16 residues. Trimming took 5 bases from V and 10 from J; bases not matched to a gene: 16. CDR3 sequence (DNA): TGTGCCAGCAGTGCCCTCCCGGGAGGGCCTAGAAAGGAGCAGTTCTTC. Translated: CASSALPGGPRKEQFF.

This rearrangement joins TRBV2 to TRBJ1-2; 11 positions agree with TRBD1. Germline values: CDR1 SNHLY, CDR2 FYNNEI. The trim removed 2 bases at V and 6 bases at J, leaving 2 bases unmatched. This CDR3 has 14 residues. The CDR3 region has the DNA TGTGCCAGCAGTGAAACGGGACAGGGGGATGGCTACACCTTC. Its translation is CASSETGQGDGYTF.

The chain employs TRBV5-1 and TRBJ2-4; 10 bases line up with TRBD2. CDR1 and CDR2 (germline): SGHRS, YFSETQ. This CDR3 has 15 amino acids. J was trimmed by 7 bases and V by 3 bases; bases with no gene match: 7. The CDR3 sequence: CASSSPAGGINIQYF. CDR3 in DNA: TGCGCCAGCAGCTCCCCAGCGGGAGGGATTAACATTCAGTACTTC. Combining the CDR3 with reference TRBV5-1 and TRBJ2-4 gives the whole variable domain KAGVTQTPRYLIKTRGQQVTLSCSPISGHRSVSWYQQTPGQGLQFLFEYFSETQRNKGNFPGRFSGRQFSNSRSEMNVSTLELGDSALYLCASSSPAGGINIQYFGAGTRLSVL.

The gene calls are TRBV25-1 and TRBJ1-6, with 7 bases lining up with TRBD1. Germline V gene lookup returns CDR1 MGHDK and CDR2 SYGVNS. The CDR3 runs 13 residues. J was trimmed by 4 bases and V by 9 bases; bases with no gene match: 3. CDR3 amino acids: CARGTAYNSPLHF. The CDR3 region has the DNA TGTGCCAGGGGGACAGCTTATAATTCACCCCTCCACTTT.

The chain couples TRBV27 to TRBJ2-1, with D maybe TRBD1 (6 bases). In germline, CDR1 is MNHEY, CDR2 SMNVEV (reference sequence). The length of the CDR3 is 14 residues. The V end was cut by 5 bases, the J end by 7 bases, with 15 bases between. The CDR3 loop is CASSPVVQGNEQFF. The CDR3 region has the DNA TGTGCCAGCAGTCCCGTAGTTCAGGGGAATGAGCAGTTCTTC.

This chain links TRBV11-2 with TRBJ1-1; 7 bases map to TRBD1. The CDR3 extends over 18 amino acids. Looked up from germline, CDR1 is SGHAT and CDR2 is FQNNGV. Trimming took 5 bases from V and 0 from J; bases not matched to a gene: 15. The CDR3 loop reads CASSPNNPGDSLNTEAFF. In DNA form, the CDR3 reads TGTGCCAGCAGCCCTAACAATCCTGGGGACAGTTTGAACACTGAAGCTTTCTTT. Combining the CDR3 with reference TRBV11-2 and TRBJ1-1 gives the whole variable domain EAGVAQSPRYKIIEKRQSVAFWCNPISGHATLYWYQQILGQGPKLLIQFQNNGVVDDSQLPKDRFSAERLKGVDSTLKIQPAKLEDSAVYLCASSPNNPGDSLNTEAFFGQGTRLTVV.

The chain employs TRBV4-2 and TRBJ2-1; unclear D gene. V lost 0 bases and J 1 base, leaving 7 bases between the germline ends. Germline V gives CDR1 LGHNA, CDR2 YNFKEQ. The length of the CDR3 is 15 residues. In DNA form, the CDR3 reads TGTGCCAGCAGCCAAGACGGGTCATCCTACAATGAGCAGTTCTTC. Its protein product is CASSQDGSSYNEQFF.